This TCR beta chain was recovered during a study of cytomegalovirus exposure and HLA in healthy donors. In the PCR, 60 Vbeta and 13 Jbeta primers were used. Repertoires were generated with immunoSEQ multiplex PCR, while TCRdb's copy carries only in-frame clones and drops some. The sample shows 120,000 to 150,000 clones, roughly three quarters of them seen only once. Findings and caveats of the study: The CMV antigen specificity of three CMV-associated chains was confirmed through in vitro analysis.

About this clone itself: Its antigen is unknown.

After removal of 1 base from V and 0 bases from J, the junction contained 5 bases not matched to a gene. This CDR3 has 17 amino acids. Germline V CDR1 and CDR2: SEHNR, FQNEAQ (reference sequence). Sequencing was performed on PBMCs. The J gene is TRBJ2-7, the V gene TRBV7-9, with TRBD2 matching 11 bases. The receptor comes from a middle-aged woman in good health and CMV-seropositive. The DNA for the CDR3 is TGTGCCAGCAGCTTAGTCCGTACTAGCGGGGGCTCCTACGAGCAGTACTTC. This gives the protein CASSLVRTSGGSYEQYF.